This TCR beta chain was sequenced in a study of long-term antiretroviral therapy in people with HIV. The CDR3 is 15 amino acids. Germline V gene data show CDR1 as MDHEN and CDR2 as SYDVKM. The V gene end was trimmed by 4 bases and the J gene end by 4 bases; junction bases not matched to a gene: 7. Researchers report immunoSEQ v3.0 was run at survey level. Repertoires were generated with immunoSEQ multiplex PCR, while TCRdb's copy carries only in-frame clones and drops some. The sample holds about 19,000 clones, roughly 83% seen once. This material consisted of unsorted PBMCs, taken 0.9 years after starting antiretroviral therapy. This sequence originates from a man aged 18 to 29 with HIV. The chain couples TRBV28 to TRBJ1-5; 7 bases fit TRBD1. Written as DNA, the CDR3 is TGTGCCAGCAGTTCGGTAGGGGGCCTAAATCAGCCCCAGCATTTT. The encoded protein is CASSSVGGLNQPQHF.